The present T cell receptor (beta chain) was sequenced within a study of Tregs in tolerant kidney transplant recipients (dated by TCRdb to about 2019). With regard to the full study: The transplants used related donors with nonmyeloablative bone marrow transplantation, and mixed chimerism in the human trials was transient. TCRbeta sequencing was used in the study to identify donor-specific regulatory T cells before combined kidney and bone marrow transplantation, and the identified cells were then tracked after transplant.

The sample's time point, from its label and the paper: blood sample drawn before combined kidney and bone marrow transplant. Unstimulated Tregs (CD4+CD25+CD127-), CD4+ non-Tregs (CD4+CD25-), CD4 and CD8 cells were FACS-sorted from thawed PBMCs. 4 combined kidney and bone marrow transplant recipients from the ITN036ST trial were included as patients, and samples were available only from these trial subjects. Healthy control blood was processed to PBMCs by Ficoll density gradient and cryopreserved, and patient PBMCs were collected before and after transplant. CDR1 SGHVS and CDR2 FNYEAQ are derived from the germline V gene. There are 17 amino acids in the CDR3, from cysteine to phenylalanine inclusive. The 42 bases shown cover part of the CDR3, and their frame starts at base 1. V is trimmed back by 1 base and J by 4 bases, and the junction contains 9 bases that no gene match accounts for. What the authors observed across the whole study: The most biologically relevant and donor-specific TCRbeta repertoire appeared to be identified by expanding Tregs with activated donor B cells. For some patients, the PCR primers changed as time went on, which meant samples from those patients could not be compared with one another at the nucleotide level. Donor-specific Treg expansion was found to exceed global Treg expansion in tolerant patients, suggesting antigen-driven rather than nonspecific expansion. Biological reproducibility was not directly addressed, though technical replication error appeared minimal. The study was limited by small patient numbers, and the findings need validation in larger populations and under other immunosuppression protocols.

As for this clone: Its antigen specificity is not known. Read sequence stops 3 residues before the CDR3 end, and the germline J gene provides the missing end.

For TCRbeta CDR3 sequencing, genomic DNA was extracted from sorted cells using the QIAGEN DNeasy Blood and Tissue Kit. High-throughput TCRbeta CDR3 sequencing, which included PCR amplification with bias correction and internal controls, was done commercially through immunoSEQ. As for the authors' bioinformatics: Unique productive TCRbeta sequences were defined by CDR3 nucleotide sequence when primers matched and otherwise by CDR3 amino acid sequence together with Vbeta and Jbeta genes. Sorting error was corrected by removing sequences shared between sorted populations at a frequency ratio of 2:1 or less, and the remaining shared sequences were assigned to the higher population. A sequence was defined as donor-reactive if the sequence was expanded at least 5-fold in CFSE-low cells compared with unstimulated cells and had a frequency of at least 0.01% in CFSE-low cells. Repertoire divergence was quantified by Jensen-Shannon divergence calculated from the top 100 TCRbeta sequences ranked by frequency. For any sample with multiple sequencing runs, sorting error was corrected in each run separately before the runs were pooled. In its TCRdb copy, this immuneACCESS table keeps in-frame sequences only and misses some clones. Where compared with another copy, unresolved V genes explain less than half of these, and the others have no known cause. Clone size and V and J calls were adopted from that table, with D and trimming inferred from the DNA. The table for this sample lists around 33,000 clones. Roughly 14% of the sample belongs to the ten largest clones.

Here the sequenced sample was CD8+ T cells from blood, taken before the transplant. The chain is made from TRBV7-6 and TRBJ2-3, and 9 junction bases match TRBD1. The sequence came from a human donor who received a combined kidney and bone marrow transplant. The DNA read from the CDR3 is TGTGCCAGCAGCTTAGTGGGGGGGACAGGGCTCGCAGATACG. Its coded protein is CASSLVGGTGLADT. The entire CDR3 reads CASSLVGGTGLADTQYF.